This TCR beta chain was found in a study of technical replicates of blood from several donors. Germline V gene data show CDR1 as SGDLS and CDR2 as YYNGEE. V lost 0 bases to trimming and J lost 3 bases, with 8 bases between them. The CDR3 loop spans 14 amino acids. Profiling relied on immunoSEQ multiplex PCR, and the TCRdb table lists in-frame clones only, not all of them. The sample shows 91,000 or so clones, 95% of them seen only once. The gene calls are TRBV9 and TRBJ2-3; TRBD1 might be the D (5 bases). The TCR sequence derives from a human donor in good health. Sequencing was done on a sample of T cells isolated from PBMCs. CDR3 residues: CASSVAQGTDTQYF. The CDR3 coding sequence is TGTGCCAGCAGCGTAGCCCAGGGTACAGATACGCAGTATTTT.